The rows below give T cell receptor beta chains drawn from one sample of a study of early T cells in non-severe SARS-CoV-2 infection. Each CDR3 protein gets one entry after TCRdb re-called the 5' RACE reads with MiXCR. The data show approximately 88,000 distinct CDR3 sequences, with around 15% seen just once and around 1.5% held by the top ten. What was sequenced was whole blood. The receptors were gathered from an adult who was a healthcare worker with PCR-confirmed SARS-CoV-2 infection or an uninfected control (not recorded which). CDR3s include the opening cysteine and the closing phenylalanine or tryptophan. D genes are given only for firm matches. The listing skips clone size in some rows; elsewhere it reads once, few, many or a size class.

TRBJ2-2 many TRBV11-2 TRBD2 TGTGCCAGCAGCCGGACTAGCGGGGGACCAAACACCGGGGAGCTGTTTTTT CASSRTSGGPNTGELFF
TRBJ1-1 many TRBV6-2/TRBV6-3 . TGTGCCAGCATTGACGGACCGAACACTGAAGCTTTCTTT CASIDGPNTEAFF
TRBJ2-5 few TRBV9 TRBD2 TGTGCCAGCAGCACCCGGGACTATGGTTTAGAGACCCAGTACTTC CASSTRDYGLETQYF
TRBJ1-4 . TRBV30 . TGTGCCTGGACCCCTGGGGGGGCCGGTGAAAAACTGTTTTTT CAWTPGGAGEKLFF
TRBJ2-1 many TRBV29-1 TRBD2 TGCAGCGTTCCCGGGAGGGGTTCCTACAATGAGCAGTTCTTC CSVPGRGSYNEQFF
TRBJ1-1 few TRBV7-9 . TGTGCCAGCAGCGGGGAGATGAACACTGAAGCTTTCTTT CASSGEMNTEAFF
TRBJ1-2 . TRBV12-3/TRBV12-4 . TGTGCCAGCAGCACCGGGTCGCCGAACGGCTACACCTTC CASSTGSPNGYTF
TRBJ1-1 . TRBV6-6 . TGTGCCAGCAGTTACTCAAAAATGAACACTGAAGCTTTCTTT CASSYSKMNTEAFF
TRBJ2-3 many TRBV3-1 TRBD2 TGTGCCAGCAGCCAACTAGCGGACAGCACAGATACGCAGTATTTT CASSQLADSTDTQYF
TRBJ2-2 few TRBV29-1 TRBD2 TGCAGCGTTAGCGGGGCGGTCACCGGGGAGCTGTTTTTT CSVSGAVTGELFF
TRBJ2-5 many TRBV9 . TGTGCCAGCAGCCTACGATCTCCCGCGGCCGGAGAGACCCAGTACTTC CASSLRSPAAGETQYF